Each of the 15 T cell receptor beta chains below was sequenced from the same sample in a study of blood T cell repertoires in COVID-19. The method was immunoSEQ multiplex PCR; TCRdb's version includes in-frame clones alone and lacks a portion of them. This sample has around 330,000 clones, with around nine tenths found just once. The sample was PBMCs or T cells enriched from blood (not recorded which). These receptors all come from a man aged 60 to 75 who had recovered from COVID-19.

V and J are TRBV9 and TRBJ1-1; D is unclear. This CDR3 is 15 amino acids long. Per the germline V gene, CDR1 is SGDLS and CDR2 is YYNGEE. The V end was cut by 4 bases, the J end by 2 bases, with 15 bases between. The CDR3 bases are TGTGCCAGCAGCCCGGAGGTGGGTGGTAACACTGAAGCTTTCTTT. This sequence encodes CASSPEVGGNTEAFF.

The V call is TRBV7-2, the J call TRBJ2-7, with 8 bases lining up with TRBD2. This CDR3 has 14 amino acids. Trimming cost V 4 bases and J 4 bases; bases outside gene matches: 6. In germline, CDR1 is SGHTA, CDR2 FQGNSA. CDR3 residues: CASSYRGGPYEQYF. In DNA, the CDR3 is TGTGCCAGCAGCTACCGGGGGGGGCCGTACGAGCAGTACTTC.

This chain joins TRBV5-5 and TRBJ1-1; possible D gene TRBD1, 5 bases. This CDR3 spans 13 amino acids. Looked up from germline, CDR1 is SGHKS and CDR2 is YYEKEE (reference sequence). V gave up 7 bases and J gave up 1 base, with 11 bases separating them. The CDR3 bases are TGTGCCAGCCGCGGAGGGGCGAACACTGAAGCTTTCTTT. Residues: CASRGGANTEAFF. Variable domain in full (rest from reference TRBV5-5 and TRBJ1-1): DAGVTQSPTHLIKTRGQQVTLRCSPISGHKSVSWYQQVLGQGPQFIFQYYEKEERGRGNFPDRFSARQFPNYSSELNVNALLLGDSALYLCASRGGANTEAFFGQGTRLTVV.

This sequence joins TRBV12-5 and TRBJ1-2; 7 bases fit TRBD1. CDR3 length equals 15 residues. CDR1 and CDR2 from the germline V gene are LGHNT and FRNRAP. With V trimmed by 4 bases and J by 4 bases, 9 bases remained unmatched. DNA for the CDR3: TGTGCTAGTGGTTCCCTGGACAGGTTATCCTATGGCTACACCTTC. Protein product: CASGSLDRLSYGYTF.

For the CDR3, the DNA is TGTGCAAGTCGCTTAGCCCTGGGACTAGCGGGAGTCTATGAGCAGTTCTTC. Its translation: CASRLALGLAGVYEQFF. The chain has TRBV12-2 and TRBJ2-1; the table assigns TRBD2, which was not confirmed against the DNA. TRBV12-2 is assigned pseudogene status. CDR3 length equals 17 residues.

The chain carries TRBV5-1 and TRBJ2-2; 9 nucleotides agree with TRBD2. V lost 2 bases, J lost 4 bases, and 9 bases stayed unmatched. This CDR3 has 17 residues. Germline V CDR1 and CDR2: SGHRS, YFSETQ. In nucleotides, the CDR3 is TGCGCCAGCAGCTTATCCCCGGCGGGAGGGCCCACCGGGGAGCTGTTTTTT. Translated, it gives CASSLSPAGGPTGELFF.

This chain links TRBV7-9 with TRBJ1-3; 11 bases line up with TRBD1. The germline V gene has CDR1 SEHNR and CDR2 FQNEAQ (reference sequence). Losses at the gene ends were 8 bases for V and 0 bases for J; bases not matched to a gene: 9. The CDR3 is 17 residues long. For the CDR3, the DNA is TGTGCCAGCGGTTTTTCCGGGACAGGGGGCTCTGGAAACACCATATATTTT. This translates into CASGFSGTGGSGNTIYF. Together with reference TRBV7-9 and TRBJ1-3, the CDR3 gives the full variable domain: DTGVSQNPRHKITKRGQNVTFRCDPISEHNRLYWYRQTLGQGPEFLTYFQNEAQLEKSRLLSDRFSAERPKGSFSTLEIQRTEQGDSAMYLCASGFSGTGGSGNTIYFGEGSWLTVV.

This clone was counted once. The chain couples TRBV3-1 (or the pseudogene TRBV3-2) to TRBJ1-2; D is possibly TRBD1 (5 bases). CDR3 length: 16 amino acids. V lost 1 base and J 8 bases, leaving 20 bases between the germline ends. The germline CDR1 and CDR2 sequences are LGHDT and YNNKEL (reference sequence). CDR3 loop: CASSQVLVGGGEGYTF. CDR3 coding DNA: TGTGCCAGCAGCCAAGTTCTAGTTGGGGGGGGTGAAGGCTACACCTTC.

The rearrangement joins TRBV21-1 to TRBJ1-2; TRBD1, the table's D call, lacks a check against the DNA. TRBV21-1 is an annotated pseudogene. This CDR3 is built from 14 residues. The CDR3 sequence is CASSIPGTGDGYTF. CDR3 in DNA: TGTGCCAGCAGCATTCCAGGGACAGGGGATGGCTACACCTTC.

The chain joins TRBV27 to TRBJ1-1, with D hard to call. Germline loops: CDR1 MNHEY, CDR2 SMNVEV (reference sequence). The V end lost 6 bases, the J end lost 3 bases, and 11 bases lay between the germline ends. The CDR3 covers 13 residues. CDR3 sequence: CASRGLGDTEAFF. CDR3 DNA sequence: TGTGCCAGCAGGGGGTTGGGAGACACTGAAGCTTTCTTT.

The V gene is TRBV19, the J gene TRBJ1-1; no clear D. V dropped 5 bases and J dropped 2 bases, with 15 bases sitting between them. Germline CDR1 reads LNHDA; CDR2 reads SQIVND (reference sequence). This CDR3 is built from 15 residues. The CDR3 region is CASSETPGSNTEAFF. CDR3 DNA: TGTGCCAGTAGTGAAACGCCCGGGAGTAACACTGAAGCTTTCTTT.

This clone was observed at least ten times. V gene TRBV18 combines with J gene TRBJ2-3; D uncertain. CDR3 size: 15 residues. CDR1 and CDR2 from the germline V gene are KGHSH and LQKENI. V was clipped by 4 bases and J by 1 base, with 12 bases between them. The CDR3 protein is CASSQEVGGTDTQYF. The DNA of the CDR3 is TGTGCCAGCTCACAAGAGGTGGGTGGCACAGATACGCAGTATTTT.

The chain has TRBV5-1 and TRBJ2-2; possible D gene TRBD2, 5 bases. CDR3 length equals 18 residues. Germline V lookup: CDR1 SGHRS, CDR2 YFSETQ. Trimming took off 1 base at V and 3 bases at J, with 19 bases between the two ends. CDR3 protein: CASSLRVLTNSYTGELFF. In nucleotides, the CDR3 is TGCGCCAGCAGCTTGCGGGTCCTGACTAATTCTTACACCGGGGAGCTGTTTTTT.

A word on this clone: A much bigger clone sits one base away, suggesting this may be a read error. This chain connects TRBV12-3 or TRBV12-4 to TRBJ1-2; weak D call: TRBD1 (6 bases). Trimming removed 4 bases at V and 3 bases at J, with 6 bases between. This CDR3 has 12 amino acids. The CDR3 DNA sequence: TGTGCCAGCAGTTCAGGGGACTATGGCTACACCTTC. Its protein product is CASSSGDYGYTF.

The rearrangement joins TRBV7-8 to TRBJ1-2, with TRBD1 as a possible D gene (5 bases). The germline V gene encodes CDR1 SGHVS and CDR2 FQNEAQ. V dropped 4 bases and J dropped 5 bases, with 17 bases sitting between them. The CDR3 contains 15 residues. This CDR3 is CASSSPGLGGYGYTF. The CDR3 region has the DNA TGTGCCAGCAGCTCACCGGGTCTCGGGGGATATGGCTACACCTTC. Based on the CDR3 plus reference TRBV7-8 and TRBJ1-2, the full variable domain is GAGVSQSPRYKVAKRGQDVALRCDPISGHVSLFWYQQALGQGPEFLTYFQNEAQLDKSGLPSDRFFAERPEGSVSTLKIQRTQQEDSAVYLCASSSPGLGGYGYTFGSGTRLTVV.